The present T cell receptor (beta chain) was sequenced within a study of blood T cells in healthy people across ages. Sample-barcoded 5' priming and a J-beta primer mix drove a second PCR of roughly 7 to 11 cycles. MiXCR, applied by TCRdb to the 5' RACE reads, yields one record per CDR3 protein. The profile shows hundreds of thousands of distinct CDR3 sequences, around 45% of them singletons. This clonotype came up a few times. After removal of 4 bases from V and 6 bases from J, the junction contained 5 bases not matched to a gene. The CDR3 length is 14 residues. Per the germline V gene, CDR1 is SQVTM and CDR2 is ANQGSEA.

What was sequenced was blood. The sequence was obtained from a man in his fifties or sixties in good health. V is TRBV29-1 and J is TRBJ2-1, with 11 bases lining up with TRBD1. The CDR3, as DNA: TGCAGCGTTGTATCCGGGACAGGGGGCAATGAGCAGTTCTTC. Amino acids: CSVVSGTGGNEQFF.